The 22 T cell receptor beta chains below come from one sample, sequenced in a study of molecular identifiers for immune sequencing clone quantification. TCRdb re-called the PCR reads through MiXCR, storing one row per CDR3 protein. The sample comprises about 100,000 distinct CDR3 sequences, around 33% of which are singletons, and less than 5% rests with the top ten. The specimen was naive CD8+ T cells from blood, with Jurkat cell RNA spiked in. Subset in this sample: FACS-sorted CD8+CD4-CCR7+CD45RA+ naive T cells. All receptors come from a human donor in good health. Some libraries in this study had Jurkat cell RNA spiked in.

This clonotype was seen a few times. The chain recombines TRBV19 with TRBJ2-3; 9 positions match TRBD1. CDR1 and CDR2 (germline): LNHDA, SQIVND (reference sequence). CDR3 length equals 13 residues. The ends lost 5 bases at V and 6 bases at J; junction bases unmatched: 3. This chain's CDR3 is CASSVTGGDTQYF. The DNA of the CDR3 is TGTGCCAGTAGTGTAACAGGGGGCGATACGCAGTATTTT.

This sequence joins TRBV27 and TRBJ2-5, with a tentative D call TRBD2 (5 bases). CDR1 and CDR2 from the germline V gene are MNHEY and SMNVEV (reference sequence). The length of the CDR3 is 15 residues. V was clipped by 2 bases and J by 4 bases, with 14 bases between them. The CDR3 loop is CASSLRGRWRETQYF. The CDR3 DNA reads TGTGCCAGCAGTTTAAGAGGGCGATGGAGAGAGACCCAGTACTTC.

This clonotype turned up a few times. This sequence joins TRBV4-3 and TRBJ2-7; TRBD2 matches at 9 bases. Germline-derived CDR1 and CDR2 are LGHNA and YSLEER. Trimming cost V 4 bases and J 6 bases; bases outside gene matches: 10. CDR3 size: 15 residues. The CDR3 is CASSPGGLAGFEQYF. CDR3 DNA sequence: TGCGCCAGCAGCCCCGGGGGGCTAGCGGGATTCGAGCAGTACTTC.

Of note for this clonotype: Since no conserved phenylalanine or tryptophan closes the CDR3, a read error is the likely cause. The V call is TRBV6-2 or TRBV6-3, the J call TRBJ1-5; a possible D gene is TRBD1 (6 bases). V lost 8 bases to trimming and J lost 1 base, with 18 bases between them. CDR3 size: 16 residues. Germline-derived CDR1 and CDR2 are MNHEY and SVGEGT. The CDR3 region has the DNA TGTGCCAGCCAAGGGGATCCGGGGGCAAGCAATCAGCCCCAGCATTCT. It is translated as CASQGDPGASNQPQHS.

A note on this clonotype: A read error is likely, as this CDR3 ends without the conserved phenylalanine or tryptophan. The DNA is omitted, as the CDR3 cannot be located on it reliably, and the CDR3 follows TCRdb's listing. The CDR3 sequence: CASSQDRAGVSYEQNI. This sequence joins TRBV4-3 and TRBJ2-7. Germline CDR1 LGHNA, CDR2 YSLEER. The CDR3 sequence runs 16 residues, both termini included.

This clonotype was seen many times. The rearrangement links TRBV4-3 to TRBJ2-3, with 7 bases matching TRBD1. The germline V gene has CDR1 LGHNA and CDR2 YSLEER. The V and J ends lost 6 bases and 2 bases, in that order; junction bases with no gene match: 8. The CDR3 contains 15 residues. The DNA of the CDR3 is TGCGCCAGCAGTAAGGCCGGGACAGTCACAGATACGCAGTATTTT. Its translation is CASSKAGTVTDTQYF.

To note about this clonotype: An end of the junction differs from the germline gene, which may be a read error. The chain carries TRBV6-2 or TRBV6-3 and TRBJ1-5, with TRBD1 matching 9 bases. The CDR3 contains 13 residues. The germline gives CDR1 MNHEY, CDR2 SVGEGT. The CDR3 reads CASRDRVTQPQLF. CDR3 nucleotides: TGTGCCAGCCGGGACAGGGTGACTCAGCCCCAGCTTTTT.

The table lists this clonotype with a few counts. The chain has TRBV27 and TRBJ1-6; the D is unclear. The V and J ends lost 6 bases and 6 bases respectively, with 6 bases between them. The germline gives CDR1 MNHEY, CDR2 SMNVEV (reference sequence). This CDR3 has 12 residues. The CDR3 nucleotides read TGTGCCAGCAGAATGTTTAATTCACCCCTCCACTTT. As protein: CASRMFNSPLHF.

This clonotype was observed at least ten times. The genes are TRBV5-5 and TRBJ2-7, with 11 bases identical to TRBD2. CDR1 and CDR2 from the germline V gene are SGHKS and YYEKEE (reference sequence). The ends lost 4 bases at V and 2 bases at J; junction bases unmatched: 2. The CDR3 consists of 14 residues. The CDR3 protein is CASSQGLAAYEQYF. CDR3 DNA: TGTGCCAGCAGCCAGGGACTAGCGGCCTACGAGCAGTACTTC. Full variable domain (rest looked up from reference TRBV5-5 and TRBJ2-7): DAGVTQSPTHLIKTRGQQVTLRCSPISGHKSVSWYQQVLGQGPQFIFQYYEKEERGRGNFPDRFSARQFPNYSSELNVNALLLGDSALYLCASSQGLAAYEQYFGPGTRLTVT.

As concerns this clonotype: This may come from a read error, since a much larger clone is one base off. The chain has TRBV5-6 and TRBJ2-1; no clear D. This CDR3 spans 11 amino acids. Per germline, CDR1 SGHDT and CDR2 YYEEEE. The CDR3 region has the DNA TGTGCCAGCGGCTTGAGTCTAGAATTATTCTTC. This gives the protein CASGLSLELFF.

Points on this clonotype: A read error is possible here, since a much larger clone lies one base away. The chain's CDR3 is CASTGSDTLYF. The CDR3 DNA reads as TGTGCCAGCACCGGATCCGATACGCTGTATTTT. This chain connects TRBV6-6 to TRBJ2-3; no clear D gene. Germline lookup yields CDR1 MNHNY and CDR2 SVGAGI (reference sequence). The CDR3 contains 11 residues.

The chain couples TRBV27 to TRBJ1-5; 8 nucleotides match TRBD1. V was pared by 6 bases and J by 6 bases, with 10 bases of the junction left unmatched. There are 15 residues in the CDR3. CDR1 MNHEY and CDR2 SMNVEV come from the germline V gene (reference sequence). CDR3: CASRQGGTFTQPQHF. The CDR3 DNA reads as TGTGCCAGCAGACAGGGGGGGACTTTTACTCAGCCCCAGCATTTT.

This chain uses TRBV4-3 with TRBJ2-1, with no clear D. The germline V gene encodes CDR1 LGHNA and CDR2 YSLEER. Trimming left V 0 bases short and J 6 bases short, with 9 bases between. The CDR3 runs 14 residues. CDR3 protein: CASSQDRSSNEQFF. DNA of the CDR3: TGCGCCAGCAGCCAAGATAGATCGTCCAATGAGCAGTTCTTC.

This clonotype has only a few counts. The chain has TRBV28 and TRBJ2-7; TRBD2 matches at 9 bases. The germline V gene encodes CDR1 MDHEN and CDR2 SYDVKM. V was pared by 5 bases and J by 5 bases, with 10 bases of the junction left unmatched. The CDR3 is made up of 15 amino acids. The CDR3 reads CASSTIAGGVHEQYF. DNA for the CDR3: TGTGCCAGCAGTACCATCGCGGGAGGGGTCCACGAGCAGTACTTC.

This clonotype turned up a few times. The CDR3 region is CASSIQGTEAFF. The CDR3 DNA follows: TGTGCCAGTAGTATTCAGGGCACTGAAGCTTTCTTT. The chain carries TRBV19 and TRBJ1-1; perhaps TRBD1 as D (5 bases). V gave up 3 bases and J gave up 4 bases, with 6 bases separating them. From germline, CDR1 is LNHDA and CDR2 SQIVND (reference sequence). CDR3 length: 12 amino acids.

On this clonotype: The CDR3 end shows no conserved phenylalanine or tryptophan, and so a read error is likely. The rearrangement links TRBV4-3 to TRBJ2-5; 11 nucleotides agree with TRBD2. Germline CDR1 and CDR2: LGHNA and YSLEER. There are 15 residues in the CDR3. CDR3 coding DNA: TGCGCCAGCAGCCAAGGACTAGCGGGGCAAGGGACCCAGTACATC. As protein: CASSQGLAGQGTQYI.

Turning to this clonotype: This may come from a read error, since a much larger clone is one base off. The V call is TRBV4-1, the J call TRBJ1-2; no reliable D call. The CDR3 totals 15 residues. CDR1 and CDR2 (germline): MGHRA, YSYEKL. CDR3 protein: CASSQDRGERFGYPF. Written as DNA, the CDR3 is TGCGCCAGCAGCCAAGATCGGGGTGAACGGTTCGGCTACCCCTTC.

This clonotype appeared a few times. The chain uses TRBV19 and TRBJ2-5; D is possibly TRBD1 or TRBD2 (6 bases each). Germline V gene data show CDR1 as LNHDA and CDR2 as SQIVND (reference sequence). Trimming cost V 1 base and J 4 bases, with 13 bases left between them. The CDR3 runs to 15 residues. CDR3 sequence: CASSIGGWGAETQYF. The CDR3 DNA reads as TGTGCCAGTAGTATAGGAGGCTGGGGGGCAGAGACCCAGTACTTC.

The rearrangement links TRBV20-1 to TRBJ2-7; D tentatively reads TRBD1 or TRBD2 (5 bases each). CDR1 and CDR2 from the germline V gene are DFQATT and SNEGSKA (reference sequence). The CDR3 has 14 amino acids. Trimming left V 6 bases short and J 3 bases short, with 18 bases between. CDR3 sequence reads: CSAPGTQLFYEQYF. CDR3 nucleotides: TGCAGTGCGCCCGGGACGCAACTCTTCTACGAGCAGTACTTC.

Remarks on this clonotype: A much larger clone lies one base from this, so it may be a read error. The V and J genes are TRBV25-1 and TRBJ2-7; D uncertain. The CDR3 totals 16 residues. V was shortened by 8 bases and J by 4 bases, with 24 bases between the two germline ends. Germline loops: CDR1 MGHDK, CDR2 SYGVNS. The CDR3 DNA sequence: TGTGCCAGCGGTGCCCTACACCCAGTGTGGGGATACGAGCAGTACTTC. Its protein product is CASGALHPVWGYEQYF.

The table lists this clonotype with many counts. The CDR3 protein is CASSDFGKLAKNIQYF. In nucleotides, the CDR3 is TGTGCCAGCAGTGATTTTGGCAAACTAGCCAAAAACATTCAGTACTTC. This rearrangement joins TRBV6-4 to TRBJ2-4; unclear D gene. CDR1 is MRHNA and CDR2 is SNTAGT in the germline V gene. V gave up 3 bases and J gave up 0 bases, with 12 bases separating them. CDR3 size: 16 residues.

This clonotype was seen many times. V is TRBV9 and J is TRBJ2-4; D possibly corresponds to TRBD1 (5 bases). The CDR3 spans 16 residues. Trimming took 4 bases from V and 0 from J, leaving 14 bases between them. Germline V CDR1 and CDR2: SGDLS, YYNGEE. The CDR3 nucleotides read TGTGCCAGCAGCATCCAGGGCGACATAGCCAAAAACATTCAGTACTTC. Protein: CASSIQGDIAKNIQYF.